One and the same sample provided the 2 T cell receptor beta chains below, sequenced in a study of blood T cell repertoires in COVID-19. Assay used: immunoSEQ multiplex PCR; TCRdb lists only in-frame clones, some missing. The sample lists about 160,000 clones; just over 90% were seen once. The sequenced material came from peripheral blood. The receptors shown here come from a man in his late teens or twenties with acute or convalescent COVID-19.

This rearrangement joins TRBV2 to TRBJ2-6, with D tentatively TRBD2 (6 bases). Germline V gene data show CDR1 as SNHLY and CDR2 as FYNNEI. V lost 5 bases and J 4 bases, leaving 15 bases between the germline ends. The CDR3 consists of 16 residues. CDR3 amino acids: CASSYSGVSGANVLTF. The CDR3 DNA is TGTGCCAGCAGTTATTCGGGGGTTTCGGGGGCCAACGTCCTGACTTTC. The variable domain in full, with the rest retrieved from reference TRBV2 and TRBJ2-6, is EPEVTQTPSHQVTQMGQEVILRCVPISNHLYFYWYRQILGQKVEFLVSFYNNEISEKSEIFDDQFSVERPDGSNFTLKIRSTKLEDSAMYFCASSYSGVSGANVLTFGAGSRLTVL.

CDR3 in DNA: TGTGCCAGCAACCCAATCAGGGGGCTGGGGGAGACCCAGTACTTC. Residues: CASNPIRGLGETQYF. The J gene is TRBJ2-5, the V gene TRBV27; 8 nucleotides align to TRBD1. The CDR3 has 15 residues. The J segment lost 5 bases and the V segment lost 7 bases, leaving 12 bases of the junction unmatched. Per germline, CDR1 MNHEY and CDR2 SMNVEV (reference sequence).